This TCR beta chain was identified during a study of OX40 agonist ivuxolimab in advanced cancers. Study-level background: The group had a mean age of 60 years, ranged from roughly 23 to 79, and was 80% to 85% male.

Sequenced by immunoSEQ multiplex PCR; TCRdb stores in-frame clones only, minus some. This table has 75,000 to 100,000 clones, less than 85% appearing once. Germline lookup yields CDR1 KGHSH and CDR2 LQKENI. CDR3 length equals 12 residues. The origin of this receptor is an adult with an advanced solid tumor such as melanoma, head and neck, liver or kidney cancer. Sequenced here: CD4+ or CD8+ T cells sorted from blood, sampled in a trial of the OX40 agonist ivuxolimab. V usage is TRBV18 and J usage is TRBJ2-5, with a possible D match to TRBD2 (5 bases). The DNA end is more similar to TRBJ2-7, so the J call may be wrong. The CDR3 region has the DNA TGTGCCAGCGCGGGCCCTTCCTACGAGCAGTACTTC. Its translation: CASAGPSYEQYF.